The 32 T cell receptor beta chains in this list originate from one sample, sequenced in a study of blood T cells in healthy people across ages. A sample-barcoded 5' primer and a J-beta primer mix were used in a second PCR of roughly 7 to 12 cycles. TCRdb redid the calling of the 5' RACE reads with MiXCR, one entry per CDR3 protein. The data show 600,000 to 1,000,000 distinct CDR3 sequences, with 55% to 70% seen just once and roughly 22% held by the top ten. Sequenced sample: blood. These receptors were collected from a man aged 30 to 45 in good health.

The genes are TRBV3-1 and TRBJ1-5, with 7 bases identical to TRBD1. The V gene's germline CDR1 is LGHDT and CDR2 YNNKEL (reference sequence). V lost 4 bases and J lost 6; bases outside the gene matches: 12. The CDR3 extends over 16 amino acids. The CDR3 sequence: CASSPRGDSAAQPQHF. In DNA, the CDR3 is TGTGCCAGCAGCCCCCGGGGGGACAGCGCGGCTCAGCCCCAGCATTTT.

This rearrangement joins TRBV12-5 to TRBJ1-2; unclear D gene. The CDR3 has 13 amino acids. CDR1 is LGHNT, CDR2 FRNRAP, per germline. The V end lost 2 bases, the J end lost 6 bases, and 10 bases lay between the germline ends. CDR3 sequence: CASGLTVDHGYTF. DNA of the CDR3: TGTGCTAGTGGTTTGACCGTAGATCATGGCTACACCTTC.

Comments on this clonotype: Since a much larger clone is just one base distant, this may be a read error. The gene calls are TRBV5-6 and TRBJ2-7; D might be TRBD1 (5 bases). Germline CDR1 and CDR2: SGHDT and YYEEEE. V was shortened by 0 bases and J by 3 bases, with 7 bases between the two germline ends. CDR3 length: 13 amino acids. CDR3: CASSLGQYYEQYF. DNA of the CDR3: TGTGCCAGCAGCTTGGGACAGTACTACGAGCAGTACTTC. The variable domain in full, with the rest retrieved from reference TRBV5-6 and TRBJ2-7, is DAGVTQSPTHLIKTRGQQVTLRCSPKSGHDTVSWYQQALGQGPQFIFQYYEEEERQRGNFPDRFSGHQFPNYSSELNVNALLLGDSALYLCASSLGQYYEQYFGPGTRLTVT.

The V and J genes are TRBV5-1 and TRBJ2-5; 7 bases match TRBD2. The end of the DNA aligns better with TRBJ2-7, so the J call may be wrong. Germline V gives CDR1 SGHRS, CDR2 YFSETQ. The CDR3 sequence is 16 residues long. The CDR3 bases are TGCGCCAGCAGCCCAGGAGGTCTAGCGGCTTTATACGAGCAGTACTTC. It codes for CASSPGGLAALYEQYF.

The chain recombines TRBV20-1 with TRBJ2-1; the match to TRBD2 covers 7 bases. Germline loops: CDR1 DFQATT, CDR2 SNEGSKA (reference sequence). CDR3 length: 14 residues. The junction had 5 bases not matched to a gene; V was cut back by 3 bases and J by 3 bases. The CDR3 sequence: CSASGREFYNEQFF. Written as DNA, the CDR3 is TGCAGTGCTAGTGGGCGGGAGTTCTACAATGAGCAGTTCTTC.

This chain connects TRBV29-1 to TRBJ1-1; D ambiguous. The CDR3 length is 15 residues. The germline gives CDR1 SQVTM, CDR2 ANQGSEA. V shed 3 bases and J shed 6 bases, with 20 bases lying between them. CDR3 protein: CSVDMRNRGKPEAFF. Written as DNA, the CDR3 is TGCAGCGTTGACATGAGGAACCGGGGAAAGCCTGAAGCTTTCTTT.

The genes are TRBV27 and TRBJ1-3; D ambiguous. V was clipped by 6 bases and J by 4 bases, with 10 bases between them. Germline loops: CDR1 MNHEY, CDR2 SMNVEV (reference sequence). This CDR3 has 13 residues. The CDR3 protein is CASSWTAGNTIYF. The CDR3 DNA reads TGTGCCAGCAGCTGGACTGCGGGAAACACCATATATTTT.

V is TRBV2 and J is TRBJ1-2; no firm D call. The CDR3 spans 13 residues. Germline CDR1 SNHLY, CDR2 FYNNEI. The V end lost 8 bases, the J end lost 8 bases, and 18 bases lay between the germline ends. This CDR3 reads CASAWTDQGGYTF. DNA of the CDR3: TGTGCCAGCGCCTGGACTGATCAAGGGGGCTACACCTTC.

This chain uses TRBV6-2 or TRBV6-3 with TRBJ2-7; 10 nucleotides match TRBD2. V was pared by 3 bases and J by 0 bases, with 8 bases of the junction left unmatched. The CDR3 covers 17 residues. From germline, CDR1 is MNHEY and CDR2 SVGEGT. CDR3 loop: CASSYALAGSPSYEQYF. CDR3 in DNA: TGTGCCAGCAGTTATGCACTAGCGGGATCCCCCTCCTACGAGCAGTACTTC.

This clonotype was seen only a few times. The V gene is TRBV6-5, the J gene TRBJ1-2; no firm D call. The CDR3 contains 13 residues. In germline, CDR1 is MNHEY, CDR2 SVGAGI. The V end lost 5 bases, the J end lost 8 bases, and 15 bases lay between the germline ends. CDR3 loop: CASSGGQSFGYTF. DNA of the CDR3: TGTGCCAGCAGTGGAGGGCAGTCCTTCGGCTACACCTTC.

This clonotype was picked up a small number of times. The rearrangement uses TRBV7-9 and TRBJ2-3, with D perhaps TRBD1 (5 bases). Germline V gene data show CDR1 as SEHNR and CDR2 as FQNEAQ (reference sequence). The CDR3 is made up of 14 amino acids. V lost 5 bases to trimming and J lost 2 bases, with 11 bases between them. The CDR3 nucleotides are TGTGCCAGCAGCCTCGCAGGGTTCACAGATACGCAGTATTTT. Translated, it gives CASSLAGFTDTQYF.

This clonotype has only a few counts. CDR3 residues: CASSPGLLGEQYF. CDR3 nucleotide sequence: TGTGCCAGCTCACCAGGGCTTCTTGGCGAGCAGTACTTC. This chain links TRBV27 with TRBJ2-7, with D perhaps TRBD1 (5 bases). The CDR3 runs 13 residues. V lost 8 bases to trimming and J lost 6 bases, with 17 bases between them. From germline, CDR1 is MNHEY and CDR2 SMNVEV (reference sequence).

The V and J genes are TRBV28 and TRBJ2-7; D may be TRBD2 (5 bases). Trimming left V 6 bases short and J 4 bases short, with 16 bases between. This CDR3 spans 14 amino acids. Germline CDR1 and CDR2: MDHEN and SYDVKM. In DNA, the CDR3 is TGTGCCAGCAGGGCAAGGACTGATCATTACGAGCAGTACTTC. It codes for CASRARTDHYEQYF.

This chain connects TRBV15 to TRBJ2-7; the match to TRBD2 covers 8 bases. Germline V gene sequence: CDR1 LNHNV, CDR2 YYDKDF (reference sequence). V lost 5 bases to trimming and J lost 5 bases; unmatched junction nucleotides: 14. This CDR3 spans 16 amino acids. CDR3 sequence: CATSRSHSGSINEQYF. The DNA for the CDR3 is TGTGCCACCAGCCGTAGTCACAGCGGGAGTATCAACGAGCAGTACTTC.

The chain carries TRBV7-3 and TRBJ2-1; perhaps TRBD2 as D (6 bases). Per germline, CDR1 SGHTA and CDR2 FQGTGA. The CDR3 is 17 residues long. Trimming cost V 0 bases and J 2 bases, with 14 bases left between them. DNA of the CDR3: TGTGCCAGCAGCTTAACACTCGGCGGGACCACCTACAATGAGCAGTTCTTC. It yields the protein CASSLTLGGTTYNEQFF.

CDR3: CASSEGLVWDEQFF. The CDR3 nucleotides are TGTGCCAGCAGTGAAGGTTTGGTCTGGGATGAGCAGTTCTTC. The chain uses TRBV6-1 and TRBJ2-1; D is undetermined. The CDR3 is 14 residues long. V lost 1 base to trimming and J lost 8 bases, with 12 bases between them. Germline CDR1 MNHNS, CDR2 SASEGT.

V usage is TRBV6-2 or TRBV6-3 and J usage is TRBJ1-2; the match to TRBD1 covers 8 bases. Germline V gene data show CDR1 as MNHEY and CDR2 as SVGEGT. This CDR3 spans 14 amino acids. Trimming removed 1 base from V and 6 bases from J; junction bases left unmatched: 4. In DNA, the CDR3 is TGTGCCAGCAGTTACTTCTGGACAGGGAATGGCTACACCTTC. Its protein product is CASSYFWTGNGYTF.

On this clonotype: A much larger clonotype is one base distant, so this may be a read error. The chain employs TRBV29-1 and TRBJ2-7, with a tentative D call TRBD1 (6 bases). The V gene lost 7 bases and the J gene lost 4 bases, with 11 bases spanning the gap. Germline V gives CDR1 SQVTM, CDR2 ANQGSEA. The CDR3 length is 11 residues. CDR3 loop: CSGERGYEQYF. In nucleotides, the CDR3 is TGCAGCGGTGAGAGGGGGTACGAGCAGTACTTC.

CDR3 in amino acids: CANKERPGTGGWETQYF. The DNA for the CDR3 is TGTGCCAACAAGGAAAGACCCGGGACAGGGGGTTGGGAGACCCAGTACTTC. V usage is TRBV28 and J usage is TRBJ2-7; 11 nucleotides agree with TRBD1. The DNA end favors TRBJ2-5, so the J call may be wrong. Germline CDR1 and CDR2: MDHEN and SYDVKM. This CDR3 contains 17 residues.

This sequence joins TRBV7-9 and TRBJ2-5, with TRBD1 matching over 7 bases. With 4 bases clipped from V and 7 bases from J, the junction kept 15 bases outside the gene matches. The CDR3 is 16 residues long. CDR1 and CDR2 from the germline V gene are SEHNR and FQNEAQ (reference sequence). CDR3 nucleotides: TGTGCCAGCAGCTACTCCGGGACAGCCGGCCGGGGGACCCAGTACTTC. Its protein is CASSYSGTAGRGTQYF.

This clonotype is a singleton in its sample. V and J are TRBV6-2 or TRBV6-3 and TRBJ2-2; D call uncertain. V shed 4 bases and J shed 4 bases, with 10 bases lying between them. CDR3 length equals 14 residues. CDR1 MNHEY and CDR2 SVGEGT come from the germline V gene. The CDR3 spells CASSSSTGTGELFF. The CDR3 nucleotides are TGTGCCAGCAGTTCGTCGACTGGCACCGGGGAGCTGTTTTTT.

On this clonotype itself: A read error may account for a junction end that differs from germline. The gene calls are TRBV4-2 and TRBJ2-5, with 7 bases matching TRBD2. The CDR3 is 16 amino acids. Germline CDR1 is LGHNA and CDR2 is YNFKEQ. In DNA, the CDR3 is TGTGCCAGCGGCCAAGAGTCCGGGGGGTTAGGCGAGACCCAGTACTTC. Protein product: CASGQESGGLGETQYF.

This clonotype was detected only a few times. The rearrangement links TRBV29-1 to TRBJ2-1; D possibly uses TRBD1 or TRBD2 (5 bases each). In germline, CDR1 is SQVTM, CDR2 ANQGSEA. This CDR3 has 15 amino acids. Trimming took 6 bases from V and 9 from J, leaving 24 bases between them. CDR3 sequence reads: CSVDFWDEEGPEQFF. The CDR3 nucleotides are TGCAGCGTGGATTTCTGGGACGAGGAAGGGCCTGAGCAGTTCTTC.

This clonotype has just a few counts. The chain combines TRBV6-6 with TRBJ1-2; D not resolved. Germline V gene data show CDR1 as MNHNY and CDR2 as SVGAGI (reference sequence). This CDR3 is built from 15 residues. The germline V and J ends were trimmed by 0 bases and 2 bases, with 10 bases remaining between them. In DNA form, the CDR3 reads TGTGCCAGCAGTTACTCGAATCTGGGAAACTATGGCTACACCTTC. Encoded protein: CASSYSNLGNYGYTF.

DNA for the CDR3: TGTGCCAGCAGCCAGGGTCTACAGGGAGGCGGTTCTAATTCACCCCTCCACTTT. It translates to CASSQGLQGGGSNSPLHF. J is TRBJ1-6 and V is TRBV14; tentatively, D is TRBD1 (6 bases). CDR3 length: 18 residues. The germline V gene has CDR1 SGHDN and CDR2 FVKESK. Trimming removed 3 bases from V and 6 bases from J, with 21 bases in between.

The J gene is TRBJ2-1, the V gene TRBV9; D is possibly TRBD2 (6 bases). Trimming removed 2 bases from V and 5 bases from J, with 14 bases in between. The CDR3 length is 15 residues. Looked up from germline, CDR1 is SGDLS and CDR2 is YYNGEE. The DNA of the CDR3 is TGTGCCAGCAGCGTTGGCGGGGCGCCCAACAATGAGCAGTTCTTC. Amino acids: CASSVGGAPNNEQFF.

This clonotype was observed a handful of times. CDR3 nucleotides: TGCAGCGTATTGAGAGGGCGGCATGAGCAGTTCTTC. Translating it yields CSVLRGRHEQFF. The chain recombines TRBV29-1 with TRBJ2-1; D is perhaps TRBD2 (5 bases). Germline V gene sequence: CDR1 SQVTM, CDR2 ANQGSEA. V lost 6 bases and J 8 bases, leaving 14 bases between the germline ends. The CDR3 is made up of 12 amino acids.

A few counts support this clonotype. The chain employs TRBV7-6 and TRBJ2-7, with D possibly TRBD2 on 5 matching bases. This CDR3 comprises 15 residues. Looked up from germline, CDR1 is SGHVS and CDR2 is FNYEAQ. Trimming shortened V by 1 base and J by 5 bases, and 15 bases separated the two germline ends. In nucleotides, the CDR3 is TGTGCCAGCAGCTTAGACACCTTCGAGGGTAACGAGCAGTACTTC. Translation: CASSLDTFEGNEQYF.

The table lists this clonotype with a few counts. This chain connects TRBV28 to TRBJ2-7; D is possibly TRBD2 (5 bases). The CDR3 loop spans 13 amino acids. Germline loops: CDR1 MDHEN, CDR2 SYDVKM. Trimming left V 7 bases short and J 2 bases short, with 12 bases between. CDR3 region: CASNDYTAYEQYF. CDR3 nucleotide sequence: TGTGCCAGCAATGACTATACTGCCTACGAGCAGTACTTC. The complete variable domain, with remaining parts taken from reference TRBV28 and TRBJ2-7, reads DVKVTQSSRYLVKRTGEKVFLECVQDMDHENMFWYRQDPGLGLRLIYFSYDVKMKEKGDIPEGYSVSREKKERFSLILESASTNQTSMYLCASNDYTAYEQYFGPGTRLTVT.

The rearrangement joins TRBV4-3 to TRBJ1-4; D gene unclear. The CDR3 extends over 17 amino acids. Germline V gene lookup returns CDR1 LGHNA and CDR2 YSLEER. V shed 0 bases and J shed 4 bases, with 15 bases lying between them. The CDR3 sequence is CASSQDQIRRFNEKLFF. CDR3 DNA: TGCGCCAGCAGCCAAGATCAAATTCGTCGGTTTAATGAAAAACTGTTTTTT.

Only a few counts were recorded for this clonotype. The J gene is TRBJ2-3, the V gene TRBV2, with TRBD2 matching over 9 bases. Trimming at V came to 7 bases and at J to 3 bases, leaving 8 bases not matched to a gene. The CDR3 covers 15 residues. The germline CDR1 and CDR2 sequences are SNHLY and FYNNEI. Here the CDR3 reads CASTGASGVTDTQYF. DNA of the CDR3: TGTGCCAGCACGGGGGCTAGCGGGGTGACAGATACGCAGTATTTT. The full variable domain, rest sourced from reference TRBV2 and TRBJ2-3, is EPEVTQTPSHQVTQMGQEVILRCVPISNHLYFYWYRQILGQKVEFLVSFYNNEISEKSEIFDDQFSVERPDGSNFTLKIRSTKLEDSAMYFCASTGASGVTDTQYFGPGTRLTVL.

The CDR3 here is CSARSGGGTEAFF. The CDR3 region has the DNA TGCAGTGCTCGCTCAGGGGGAGGCACTGAAGCTTTCTTT. The chain couples TRBV20-1 to TRBJ1-1; TRBD1 matches at 7 bases. V was pared by 5 bases and J by 4 bases, with 7 bases of the junction left unmatched. CDR3 length: 13 amino acids. The V gene's germline CDR1 is DFQATT and CDR2 SNEGSKA (reference sequence).